These T cell receptor beta chains were read from a single sample in a study of blood T cells in healthy people across ages. TCRdb re-analysed the 5' RACE reads in MiXCR, keeping a single row per CDR3 protein. The table includes 1.5 million or so distinct CDR3 sequences, approximately 42% detected once. The sequenced sample consisted of blood. These receptors all come from a woman aged 18-29 years in good health. Each CDR3 is given with its conserved first and last residue. A D gene is named only where the DNA matches it firmly. Part of the rows lack a size; the others show once, few, many or a class for expanded clones.

TRBJ2-7	few	.	TRBV6-1	CASSRLANSYEQYF	TGTGCCAGCAGTCGTCTAGCGAACTCCTACGAGCAGTACTTC
TRBJ2-3	many	TRBD1	TRBV10-3	CAISGQGSTDTQYF	TGTGCCATCAGCGGACAGGGGAGCACAGATACGCAGTATTTT
TRBJ1-2	many	.	TRBV28	CASSLGSYGYTF	TGTGCCAGCAGTTTAGGTAGCTATGGCTACACCTTC
TRBJ1-1	.	TRBD1	TRBV6-2/TRBV6-3	CASSHYRGEAFF	TGTGCCAGCAGCCATTACAGGGGTGAAGCTTTCTTT
TRBJ1-2	.	TRBD1	TRBV20-1	CSAPYRGRENGYTF	TGCAGTGCTCCATACAGGGGGCGGGAGAATGGCTACACCTTC
TRBJ2-3	.	TRBD2	TRBV5-8	CASSGGTSGASTDTQYF	TGTGCCAGCAGCGGTGGGACTAGCGGGGCGAGCACAGATACGCAGTATTTT
TRBJ2-7	.	.	TRBV27	CASSVASRAEKQYF	TGTGCCAGCAGTGTAGCAAGCAGGGCTGAAAAGCAGTACTTC
TRBJ2-7	.	.	TRBV5-5	CASSGGLSLSYEQYF	TGTGCCAGCAGCGGGGGCCTCTCCTTGTCCTACGAGCAGTACTTC
TRBJ2-1	.	.	TRBV5-1	CASSLSVRNEQFF	TGCGCCAGCAGCTTGAGCGTTCGTAATGAGCAGTTCTTC
TRBJ1-2	once	.	TRBV4-2	CASGPPGSYGYTF	TGTGCCAGCGGCCCCCCGGGTAGCTATGGCTACACCTTC
TRBJ1-2	few	.	TRBV9	CASSLQPGPNYGYTF	TGTGCCAGCAGCCTCCAACCGGGACCCAACTATGGCTACACCTTC
TRBJ2-1	.	TRBD2	TRBV5-1	CASSLVLAGPIRDEQFF	TGCGCCAGCAGCTTGGTACTAGCGGGCCCTATCAGGGATGAGCAGTTCTTC
TRBJ2-7	.	TRBD2	TRBV12-3/TRBV12-4	CASSPGLAEDYEQYF	TGTGCCAGCAGTCCCGGACTAGCGGAAGACTACGAGCAGTACTTC
TRBJ2-7	many	TRBD2	TRBV10-3	CATRLAGNHEQYF	TGTGCCACCCGACTAGCGGGAAACCACGAGCAGTACTTC
TRBJ2-1	.	.	TRBV7-2	CASSERYAYNEQFF	TGTGCCAGCAGCGAGCGGTACGCCTACAATGAGCAGTTCTTC
TRBJ2-1	few	.	TRBV7-9	CASTPRGGGVNEQFF	TGTGCCAGCACCCCCAGAGGTGGAGGGGTCAATGAGCAGTTCTTC
TRBJ1-1	.	.	TRBV30	CAWSVRTGANTEAFF	TGTGCCTGGAGTGTAAGAACGGGCGCGAACACTGAAGCTTTCTTT
TRBJ1-2	few	.	TRBV20-1	CSARDRGEGYTF	TGCAGTGCTAGAGACCGGGGGGAGGGCTACACCTTC
TRBJ1-2	.	.	TRBV27	CASSFANPNYGYTF	TGTGCCAGCAGTTTCGCGAATCCTAACTATGGCTACACCTTC
TRBJ2-3	once	.	TRBV5-4	CACSLAGSYTDTQYF	TGTGCCTGCAGCTTAGCTGGATCCTACACAGATACGCAGTATTTT
TRBJ2-1	.	TRBD2	TRBV12-3/TRBV12-4	CASRPPGLAGVEQFF	TGTGCCAGCAGACCTCCGGGACTAGCGGGAGTTGAGCAGTTCTTC
TRBJ2-1	few	TRBD2	TRBV3-1	CASSPSGQTNNEQFF	TGTGCCAGCAGCCCTAGCGGGCAAACCAACAATGAGCAGTTCTTC